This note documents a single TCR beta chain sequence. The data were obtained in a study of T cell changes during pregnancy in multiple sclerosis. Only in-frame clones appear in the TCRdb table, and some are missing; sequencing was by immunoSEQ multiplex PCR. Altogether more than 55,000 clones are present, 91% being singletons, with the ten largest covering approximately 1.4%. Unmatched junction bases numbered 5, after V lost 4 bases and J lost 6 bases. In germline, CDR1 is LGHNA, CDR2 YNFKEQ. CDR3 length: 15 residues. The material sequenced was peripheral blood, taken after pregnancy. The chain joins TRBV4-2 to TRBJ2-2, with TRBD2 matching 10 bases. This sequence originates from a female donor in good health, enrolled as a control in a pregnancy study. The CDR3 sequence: CASSPGTSASGELFF. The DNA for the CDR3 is TGTGCCAGCAGCCCAGGGACTAGCGCTTCCGGGGAGCTGTTTTTT.